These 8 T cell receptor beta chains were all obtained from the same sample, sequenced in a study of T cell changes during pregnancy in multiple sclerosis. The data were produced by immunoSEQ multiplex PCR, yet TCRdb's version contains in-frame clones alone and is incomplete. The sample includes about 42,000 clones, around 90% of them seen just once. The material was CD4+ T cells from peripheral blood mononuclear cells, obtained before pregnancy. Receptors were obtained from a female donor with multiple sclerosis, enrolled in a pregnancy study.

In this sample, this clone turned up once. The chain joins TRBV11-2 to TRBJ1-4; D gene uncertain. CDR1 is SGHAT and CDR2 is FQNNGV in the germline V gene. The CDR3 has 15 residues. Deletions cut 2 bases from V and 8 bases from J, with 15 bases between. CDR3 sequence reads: CASSLTSGLVEKLFF. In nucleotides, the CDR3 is TGTGCCAGCAGCTTAACAAGCGGACTCGTGGAAAAACTGTTTTTT.

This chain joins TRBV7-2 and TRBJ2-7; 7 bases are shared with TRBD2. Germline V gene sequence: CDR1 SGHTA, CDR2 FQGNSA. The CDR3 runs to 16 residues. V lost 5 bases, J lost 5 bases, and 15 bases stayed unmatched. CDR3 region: CASSLNLGGGTHEQYF. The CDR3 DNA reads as TGTGCCAGCAGCCTCAACCTTGGCGGGGGTACCCACGAGCAGTACTTC.

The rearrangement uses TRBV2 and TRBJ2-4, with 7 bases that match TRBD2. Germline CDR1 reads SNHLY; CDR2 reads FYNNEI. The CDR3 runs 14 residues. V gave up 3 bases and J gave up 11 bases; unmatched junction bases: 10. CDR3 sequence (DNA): TGTGCCAGCAGTGAGAGGGAGGGCGTGGGGTTTCAGTACTTC. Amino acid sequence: CASSEREGVGFQYF.

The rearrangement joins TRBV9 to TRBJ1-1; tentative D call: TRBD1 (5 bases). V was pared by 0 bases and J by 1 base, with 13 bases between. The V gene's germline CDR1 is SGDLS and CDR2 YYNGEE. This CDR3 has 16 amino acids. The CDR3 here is CASSVDPTGANTEAFF. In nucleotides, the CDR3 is TGTGCCAGCAGCGTAGACCCCACTGGGGCGAACACTGAAGCTTTCTTT. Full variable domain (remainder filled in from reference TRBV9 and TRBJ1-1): DSGVTQTPKHLITATGQRVTLRCSPRSGDLSVYWYQQSLDQGLQFLIQYYNGEERAKGNILERFSAQQFPDLHSELNLSSLELGDSALYFCASSVDPTGANTEAFFGQGTRLTVV.

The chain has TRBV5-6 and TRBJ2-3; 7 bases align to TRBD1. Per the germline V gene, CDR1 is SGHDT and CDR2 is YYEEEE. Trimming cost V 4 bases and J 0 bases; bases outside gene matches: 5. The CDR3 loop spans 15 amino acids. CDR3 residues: CASSQGTASTDTQYF. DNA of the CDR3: TGTGCCAGCAGCCAAGGGACAGCTAGCACAGATACGCAGTATTTT.

CDR3 amino acids: CASRRDSYNSPLHF. The CDR3 bases are TGTGCCAGCAGACGCGACAGCTATAATTCACCCCTCCACTTT. V gene TRBV5-4 combines with J gene TRBJ1-6, with D tentatively TRBD1 (5 bases). Looked up from germline, CDR1 is SGHNT and CDR2 is YYREEE (reference sequence). This CDR3 comprises 14 residues. The V and J ends lost 5 bases and 3 bases respectively, with 9 bases between them.

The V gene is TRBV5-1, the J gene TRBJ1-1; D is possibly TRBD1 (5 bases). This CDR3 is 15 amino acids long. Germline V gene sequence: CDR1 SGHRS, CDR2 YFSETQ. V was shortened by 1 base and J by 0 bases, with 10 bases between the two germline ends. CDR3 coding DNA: TGCGCCAGCAGCTTGACGGGGGGGGTGAACACTGAAGCTTTCTTT. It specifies CASSLTGGVNTEAFF.

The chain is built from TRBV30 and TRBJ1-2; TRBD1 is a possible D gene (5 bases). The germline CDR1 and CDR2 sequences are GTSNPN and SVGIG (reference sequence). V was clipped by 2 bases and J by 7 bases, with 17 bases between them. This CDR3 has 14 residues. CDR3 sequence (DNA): TGTGCCTGGAGTTGGGGCAGGGCAGAGAGTGGCTACACCTTC. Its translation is CAWSWGRAESGYTF.